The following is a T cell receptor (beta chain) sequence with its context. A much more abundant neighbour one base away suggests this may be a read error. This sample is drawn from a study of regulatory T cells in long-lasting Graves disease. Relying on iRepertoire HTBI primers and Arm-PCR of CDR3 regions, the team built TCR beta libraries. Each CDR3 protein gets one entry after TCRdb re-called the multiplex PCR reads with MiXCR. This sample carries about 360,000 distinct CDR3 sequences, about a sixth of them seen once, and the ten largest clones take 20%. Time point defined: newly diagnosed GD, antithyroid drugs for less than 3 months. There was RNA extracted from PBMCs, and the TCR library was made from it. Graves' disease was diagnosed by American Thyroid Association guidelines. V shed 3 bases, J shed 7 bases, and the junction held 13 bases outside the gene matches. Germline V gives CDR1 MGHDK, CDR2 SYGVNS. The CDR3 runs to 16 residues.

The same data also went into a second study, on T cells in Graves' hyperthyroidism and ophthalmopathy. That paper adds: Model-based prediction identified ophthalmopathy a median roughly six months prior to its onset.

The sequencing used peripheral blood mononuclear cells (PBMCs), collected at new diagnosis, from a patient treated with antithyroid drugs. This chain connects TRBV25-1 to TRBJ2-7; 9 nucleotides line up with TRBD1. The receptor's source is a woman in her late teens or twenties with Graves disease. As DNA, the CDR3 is TGTGCCAGCAGTGACGGGGGGACAGGGTTTGGTGGTGAGCAGTACTTC. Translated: CASSDGGTGFGGEQYF.